This T cell receptor (beta chain) was documented in a study of cytomegalovirus exposure and HLA in healthy donors. Study-wide context: The approximately 110 validation repertoires used a platform that matched the one used for the approximately 610 first-cohort repertoires, as a later analysis reported. Study-wide results and caveats: About 150 TCR beta chains were listed as cytomegalovirus-associated. In vitro assays verified that three CMV-associated chains recognized CMV antigens specifically.

The donors were members of the validation cohort comprising over a hundred subjects, separate from the roughly 670-subject first cohort. CDR3 length: 13 amino acids. Trimming removed 3 bases from V and 9 bases from J, with 12 bases in between. The germline gives CDR1 MNHEY, CDR2 SMNVEV (reference sequence). This table comes from immunoSEQ multiplex PCR, and its TCRdb copy is limited to in-frame clones, with some not included. The profile shows approximately 300,000 clones, around 90% of them singletons. On this clone: Its antigen is currently unknown.

The sequenced sample consisted of PBMCs. The TCR originated in a woman aged 25 to 39 in good health and CMV-seropositive. The V gene is TRBV27, the J gene TRBJ1-5, with D perhaps TRBD1 (5 bases). The CDR3 region has the DNA TGTGCCAGCAGTTTTTATGGGGGGGGGCCCCAGCATTTT. It is translated as CASSFYGGGPQHF.